One sample yielded the 23 T cell receptor beta chains listed below, sequenced in a study of T cell repertoires in cytomegalovirus infection (dated by TCRdb to between 2018 and 2021). TCRdb records Illumina HiSeq 1500 as the sequencer. TCRdb handled the public reads itself, with Q25 trimming in fastp and clone calling in MiXCR, and kept productive beta chains. Entries are consolidated by CDR3 protein sequence, retaining the most common genes and DNA. For this sample there are about 450,000 distinct CDR3 sequences; 31% appear just once. Roughly 15% of the sample belongs to the ten largest clones. Material: PBMCs. Receptor source: a human donor in good health (CMV status not recorded). Some clones in this sample may be carry-over from other donors' samples.

This clonotype turned up a few times. The V call is TRBV7-8, the J call TRBJ1-1; maybe TRBD1 (5 bases). The CDR3 runs 17 residues. Germline V gene sequence: CDR1 SGHVS, CDR2 FQNEAQ. V was pared by 2 bases and J by 11 bases, with 27 bases between. The CDR3 sequence: CASSLRPWGGVKLVAFF. The CDR3 DNA follows: TGTGCCAGCAGCTTAAGGCCCTGGGGAGGGGTAAAATTGGTGGCTTTCTTT.

This clonotype occurred a few times. The genes are TRBV11-2 and TRBJ2-1; 10 bases line up with TRBD1. The CDR3 totals 15 residues. Germline V CDR1 and CDR2: SGHAT, FQNNGV. Unmatched junction bases numbered 3, after V lost 4 bases and J lost 3 bases. The CDR3 DNA is TGTGCCAGCAGCTCGACAGGGGGCTTCTACAATGAGCAGTTCTTC. This codes for CASSSTGGFYNEQFF.

This clonotype was observed a single time. This chain joins TRBV20-1 and TRBJ2-1; 7 bases are shared with TRBD1. Trimming removed 6 bases from V and 9 bases from J; junction bases left unmatched: 20. CDR1 is DFQATT and CDR2 is SNEGSKA in the germline V gene (reference sequence). CDR3 length: 16 residues. CDR3 in DNA: TGCAGTGCGAAGAGAGGGGGCCCACAGGGCTTCCGTGAGCAGTTCTTC. Amino acids: CSAKRGGPQGFREQFF.

In its sample, this clonotype was seen many times. The V gene is TRBV5-6, the J gene TRBJ2-7; TRBD2 is a possible D gene (5 bases). Germline assignment: CDR1 SGHDT and CDR2 YYEEEE. Trimming shortened V by 4 bases and J by 3 bases, and 11 bases separated the two germline ends. The length of the CDR3 is 13 residues. CDR3 nucleotide sequence: TGTGCCAGCAGCCGGGTGGGGAGCTACGAGCAGTACTTC. Amino acid sequence: CASSRVGSYEQYF. Variable domain in full (rest from reference TRBV5-6 and TRBJ2-7): DAGVTQSPTHLIKTRGQQVTLRCSPKSGHDTVSWYQQALGQGPQFIFQYYEEEERQRGNFPDRFSGHQFPNYSSELNVNALLLGDSALYLCASSRVGSYEQYFGPGTRLTVT.

This chain uses TRBV29-1 with TRBJ1-5, with TRBD1 identical over 7 bases. The ends lost 4 bases at V and 2 bases at J; junction bases unmatched: 2. Germline assignment: CDR1 SQVTM and CDR2 ANQGSEA. This CDR3 is built from 13 residues. For the CDR3, the DNA is TGCAGCGTTGCAGGGGGTGGCAATCAGCCCCAGCATTTT. The encoded protein is CSVAGGGNQPQHF. The whole variable domain, filled in from reference TRBV29-1 and TRBJ1-5, reads SAVISQKPSRDICQRGTSLTIQCQVDSQVTMMFWYRQQPGQSLTLIATANQGSEATYESGFVIDKFPISRPNLTFSTLTVSNMSPEDSSIYLCSVAGGGNQPQHFGDGTRLSIL.

Concerning this clonotype: This CDR3 is missing its conserved last phenylalanine or tryptophan, likely due to a read error. V and J are TRBV19 and TRBJ1-2, with TRBD1 identical over 8 bases. The CDR3 has 15 amino acids. V was clipped by 9 bases and J by 0 bases; unmatched bases: 9. Looked up from germline, CDR1 is LNHDA and CDR2 is SQIVND (reference sequence). CDR3 nucleotide sequence: TGTGCCAGCATTCGGACAGGGATAACTAACTATGGCTACACCTTA. This translates into CASIRTGITNYGYTL.

The J gene is TRBJ2-3, the V gene TRBV5-1, with TRBD2 identical over 9 bases. Germline loops: CDR1 SGHRS, CDR2 YFSETQ. This CDR3 has 15 residues. V lost 5 bases and J lost 6; bases outside the gene matches: 10. CDR3 in amino acids: CASRSGGPVSDTQYF. CDR3 coding DNA: TGCGCCAGCAGAAGCGGGGGGCCCGTATCGGATACGCAGTATTTT.

Here the CDR3 DNA reads TGTGCCAGCAGCACAACCGGGAAAGCCGAGACCCAGTACTTC. Protein: CASSTTGKAETQYF. This chain connects TRBV7-6 to TRBJ2-5; perhaps TRBD2 as D (5 bases). The germline V and J ends were trimmed by 5 bases and 5 bases, with 15 bases remaining between them. The CDR3 is 14 amino acids. Germline CDR1 reads SGHVS; CDR2 reads FNYEAQ.

The rearrangement links TRBV15 to TRBJ2-5; D may be TRBD2 (5 bases). Germline V gene sequence: CDR1 LNHNV, CDR2 YYDKDF (reference sequence). The CDR3 is 14 residues long. V lost 5 bases, J lost 0 bases, and 10 bases lay in between. CDR3: CATSGLLDQETQYF. In nucleotides, the CDR3 is TGTGCCACCAGCGGACTGCTCGACCAAGAGACCCAGTACTTC.

The table lists this clonotype with a few counts. The chain recombines TRBV6-6 with TRBJ1-5, with 7 bases fitting TRBD1. Germline loops: CDR1 MNHNY, CDR2 SVGAGI (reference sequence). The CDR3 sequence is 15 residues long. With V trimmed by 7 bases and J by 2 bases, 8 bases remained unmatched. The CDR3 DNA sequence: TGTGCCAGCATCACGGACAGGCGGGGCAATCAGCCCCAGCATTTT. Its translation is CASITDRRGNQPQHF.

This clonotype has more than one count but fewer than ten. This chain uses TRBV7-9 with TRBJ1-4; D gene uncertain. The V end was cut by 4 bases, the J end by 0 bases, with 12 bases between. Germline V gene sequence: CDR1 SEHNR, CDR2 FQNEAQ (reference sequence). The CDR3 covers 16 residues. The CDR3 protein is CASSSRDRATNEKLFF. The CDR3 bases are TGTGCCAGCAGCTCCCGCGACCGAGCAACTAATGAAAAACTGTTTTTT.

This clonotype was counted at least ten times. The J gene is TRBJ1-6, the V gene TRBV12-3 or TRBV12-4; D not certain. V dropped 8 bases and J dropped 7 bases, with 12 bases sitting between them. The CDR3 length is 13 residues. CDR3 loop: CASVADHNSPLHF. CDR3 nucleotide sequence: TGTGCCAGCGTCGCAGACCACAATTCACCCCTCCACTTT.

The V and J genes are TRBV5-6 and TRBJ2-7; D might be TRBD2 (5 bases). Trimming shortened V by 0 bases and J by 4 bases, and 20 bases separated the two germline ends. Germline values: CDR1 SGHDT, CDR2 YYEEEE. This CDR3 contains 17 residues. CDR3 sequence reads: CASSLAYSLNRGYEQYF. In nucleotides, the CDR3 is TGTGCCAGCAGCTTGGCCTATTCACTCAACCGAGGGTACGAGCAGTACTTC.

This clonotype was observed many times. The CDR3 region is CASSLGGGAEQYF. CDR3 DNA: TGTGCCAGCAGCTTAGGGGGAGGGGCCGAGCAGTACTTC. The chain couples TRBV7-8 to TRBJ2-7; TRBD2 matches at 7 bases. V shed 1 base, J shed 6 bases, and the junction held 3 bases outside the gene matches. The CDR3 covers 13 residues. CDR1 is SGHVS and CDR2 is FQNEAQ in the germline V gene.

In regard to this clonotype: A junction boundary mismatches the germline segment, possibly from a read error. This rearrangement joins TRBV15 to TRBJ1-3, with D possibly being TRBD1 (5 bases). Germline V CDR1 and CDR2: LNHNV, YYDKDF (reference sequence). The length of the CDR3 is 14 residues. The CDR3 loop is CATSGWGVGITIYF. CDR3 sequence (DNA): TGTGCCACCAGCGGATGGGGGGTTGGAATCACCATATATTTT.

The CDR3 sequence is CASRTQGTPNQPQHF. The CDR3 DNA is TGTGCCAGCCGGACCCAGGGGACACCTAATCAGCCCCAGCATTTT. The genes are TRBV2 and TRBJ1-5, with TRBD1 as a possible D gene (6 bases). Germline CDR1 reads SNHLY; CDR2 reads FYNNEI. This CDR3 region has 15 residues. V lost 8 bases, J lost 4 bases, and 18 bases lay in between.

This clonotype has a handful of counts. This chain uses TRBV5-4 with TRBJ2-3; 7 positions match TRBD1. This CDR3 contains 14 residues. The germline gives CDR1 SGHNT, CDR2 YYREEE (reference sequence). Trimming removed 5 bases from V and 2 bases from J; junction bases left unmatched: 5. The CDR3 DNA is TGTGCCAGCAGAAAGGGACAGCTCACAGATACGCAGTATTTT. As protein: CASRKGQLTDTQYF. Using reference TRBV5-4 and TRBJ2-3 for the parts outside the CDR3, the full variable domain is ETGVTQSPTHLIKTRGQQVTLRCSSQSGHNTVSWYQQALGQGPQFIFQYYREEENGRGNFPPRFSGLQFPNYSSELNVNALELDDSALYLCASRKGQLTDTQYFGPGTRLTVL.

The V call is TRBV6-2 or TRBV6-3, the J call TRBJ1-1; D not resolved. Trimming left V 3 bases short and J 7 bases short, with 9 bases between. The CDR3 is made up of 12 amino acids. CDR1 is MNHEY and CDR2 is SVGEGT in the germline V gene. Written as DNA, the CDR3 is TGTGCCAGCAGTTATAACGAAGATGAAGCTTTCTTT. Protein: CASSYNEDEAFF.

This sequence joins TRBV5-1 and TRBJ2-3, with D possibly matching TRBD2 (6 bases). The germline V and J ends were trimmed by 9 bases and 0 bases, with 14 bases remaining between them. The CDR3 runs to 14 residues. The germline gives CDR1 SGHRS, CDR2 YFSETQ. CDR3 DNA: TGCGCCACCCGGGGAGGCAGTAGCACAGATACGCAGTATTTT. It is translated as CATRGGSSTDTQYF.

The rearrangement joins TRBV15 to TRBJ2-7; 7 bases map to TRBD1. Trimming removed 0 bases from V and 1 base from J; junction bases left unmatched: 6. In germline, CDR1 is LNHNV, CDR2 YYDKDF (reference sequence). The CDR3 covers 16 residues. This CDR3 is CATSRESTGLSYEQYF. The CDR3 DNA sequence: TGTGCCACCAGCAGAGAATCGACAGGGCTATCCTACGAGCAGTACTTC.

This clonotype was found a few times. The chain is built from TRBV19 and TRBJ1-2; 7 bases map to TRBD1. V dropped 9 bases and J dropped 4; count of bases not matched to a gene: 11. The germline gives CDR1 LNHDA, CDR2 SQIVND (reference sequence). The CDR3 contains 14 residues. The CDR3 reads CASKTGEYVYGYTF. For the CDR3, the DNA is TGTGCCAGCAAAACAGGGGAGTATGTCTATGGCTACACCTTC. Full variable domain (remainder filled in from reference TRBV19 and TRBJ1-2): DGGITQSPKYLFRKEGQNVTLSCEQNLNHDAMYWYRQDPGQGLRLIYYSQIVNDFQKGDIAEGYSVSREKKESFPLTVTSAQKNPTAFYLCASKTGEYVYGYTFGSGTRLTVV.

This clonotype was detected only a few times. The chain joins TRBV6-5 to TRBJ1-1, with unresolved D. Germline CDR1 is MNHEY and CDR2 is SVGAGI. Trimming removed 6 bases from V and 5 bases from J, with 10 bases in between. This CDR3 is built from 12 residues. The CDR3 DNA follows: TGTGCCAGCAGCCGATACGAGACTGAAGCTTTCTTT. Protein sequence: CASSRYETEAFF.

This clonotype appeared many times. The genes are TRBV7-2 and TRBJ2-6; TRBD2 might be the D (5 bases). The CDR3 contains 17 residues. CDR1 and CDR2 from the germline V gene are SGHTA and FQGNSA. V dropped 2 bases and J dropped 2 bases, with 13 bases sitting between them. CDR3 amino acids: CASSLRAAVAGANVLTF. The CDR3 coding sequence is TGTGCCAGCAGCTTAAGGGCAGCGGTGGCTGGGGCCAACGTCCTGACTTTC.